What follows are 30 T cell receptor beta chains derived from one specimen sequenced in a study of blood T cell repertoires in COVID-19. The data were produced by immunoSEQ multiplex PCR, yet TCRdb's version contains in-frame clones alone and is incomplete. The profile shows 200,000 to 250,000 clones, 82% of them singletons. The sample comprised peripheral blood. These receptors were obtained from a woman over 75 with acute or convalescent COVID-19.

The V call is TRBV12-3 or TRBV12-4, the J call TRBJ1-2, with 11 bases lining up with TRBD1. After removal of 5 bases from V and 7 bases from J, the junction contained 3 bases not matched to a gene. This CDR3 comprises 13 residues. CDR3 sequence (DNA): TGTGCCAGCAGTCCCGGGACAGGGGGTGGCTACACCTTC. Encoded protein: CASSPGTGGGYTF.

V gene TRBV5-4 combines with J gene TRBJ2-3; D might be TRBD1 (5 bases). The CDR3 has 15 residues. Trimming shortened V by 3 bases and J by 6 bases, and 17 bases separated the two germline ends. The V gene's germline CDR1 is SGHNT and CDR2 YYREEE (reference sequence). In DNA form, the CDR3 reads TGTGCCAGCAGCTCTGATCCGCAGGGTGCGGATACGCAGTATTTT. It is translated as CASSSDPQGADTQYF.

The gene calls are TRBV7-2 and TRBJ1-1; TRBD1 matches at 8 bases. The CDR3 totals 15 residues. Trimming at V came to 5 bases and at J to 5 bases, leaving 10 bases not matched to a gene. Germline V CDR1 and CDR2: SGHTA, FQGNSA. In DNA form, the CDR3 reads TGTGCCAGCAGCCTTGGACAGGGATGGCTAACTGAAGCTTTCTTT. Translation gives CASSLGQGWLTEAFF.

V and J are TRBV30 and TRBJ1-3, with a tentative D call TRBD1 (5 bases). From germline, CDR1 is GTSNPN and CDR2 SVGIG (reference sequence). V was cut by 3 bases and J by 4 bases, with 16 bases left in between. The CDR3 is made up of 15 amino acids. DNA of the CDR3: TGTGCCTGGAGAGGGGCAGCAGGGCTGGGAAACACCATATATTTT. Translation: CAWRGAAGLGNTIYF. Together with reference TRBV30 and TRBJ1-3, the CDR3 gives the full variable domain: SQTIHQWPATLVQPVGSPLSLECTVEGTSNPNLYWYRQAAGRGLQLLFYSVGIGQISSEVPQNLSASRPQDRQFILSSKKLLLSDSGFYLCAWRGAAGLGNTIYFGEGSWLTVV.

The V and J genes are TRBV5-1 and TRBJ2-1; D uncertain. Trimming cost V 0 bases and J 0 bases, with 7 bases left between them. This CDR3 comprises 15 residues. CDR1 and CDR2 (germline): SGHRS, YFSETQ. The CDR3 bases are TGCGCCAGCAGCTTGGCCCAGGTCTCCTACAATGAGCAGTTCTTC. Residues: CASSLAQVSYNEQFF.

The chain recombines TRBV2 with TRBJ2-5, with D hard to call. Germline V CDR1 and CDR2: SNHLY, FYNNEI. This CDR3 spans 10 amino acids. Between the trimmed V and J ends, which lost 6 bases and 5 bases, there was a span of 4 bases. The CDR3 region is CASRRETQYF. The CDR3 nucleotides are TGTGCCAGCAGACGGGAGACCCAGTACTTC.

CDR3 in DNA: TGCGCCAGCAGTGTCGGTCCTTCCGAGCAGTACTTC. Protein: CASSVGPSEQYF. V gene TRBV10-2 combines with J gene TRBJ2-7; unclear D gene. Trimming cost V 4 bases and J 6 bases, with 10 bases left between them. CDR1 WSHSY and CDR2 SAAADI come from the germline V gene. The CDR3 covers 12 residues.

The chain has TRBV7-9 and TRBJ2-1; TRBD2 matches 7 bases. V lost 7 bases and J lost 9; bases outside the gene matches: 3. CDR1 SEHNR and CDR2 FQNEAQ come from the germline V gene (reference sequence). There are 11 residues in the CDR3. This chain's CDR3 is CASNERGEQFF. CDR3 nucleotide sequence: TGTGCCAGCAACGAGCGGGGTGAGCAGTTCTTC.

V is TRBV9 and J is TRBJ2-3; 7 bases align to TRBD2. Trimming took 4 bases from V and 3 from J; bases not matched to a gene: 8. The CDR3 is 15 amino acids. From germline, CDR1 is SGDLS and CDR2 YYNGEE. The CDR3: CASSTLGGGTDTQYF. CDR3 sequence (DNA): TGTGCCAGCAGCACCCTGGGCGGGGGAACAGATACGCAGTATTTT.

This clone came up a few times. This chain uses TRBV12-3 or TRBV12-4 with TRBJ1-6; a possible D gene is TRBD1 (6 bases). This CDR3 has 13 residues. V gave up 6 bases and J gave up 7 bases, with 10 bases separating them. The CDR3 DNA follows: TGTGCCAGCAGGACAGGCCTGAATTCACCCCTCCACTTT. This gives the protein CASRTGLNSPLHF.

The V gene is TRBV7-2, the J gene TRBJ2-6; D may be TRBD2 (7 bases). The CDR3 extends over 18 amino acids. Between the trimmed V and J ends, which lost 0 bases and 2 bases, there was a span of 14 bases. The germline V gene has CDR1 SGHTA and CDR2 FQGNSA. The chain's CDR3 is CASSLAWGGWTGANVLTF. As DNA, the CDR3 is TGTGCCAGCAGCTTAGCTTGGGGGGGCTGGACTGGGGCCAACGTCCTGACTTTC.

The chain joins TRBV4-2 to TRBJ2-1, with D possibly matching TRBD1 (5 bases). Per the germline V gene, CDR1 is LGHNA and CDR2 is YNFKEQ. V was clipped by 2 bases and J by 2 bases, with 13 bases between them. This CDR3 spans 16 amino acids. The CDR3 nucleotides read TGTGCCAGCAGCCAAATGTCAGGGCCCGCCTACAATGAGCAGTTCTTC. This sequence encodes CASSQMSGPAYNEQFF.

The chain employs TRBV5-1 and TRBJ2-1, with TRBD2 matching 11 bases. The germline CDR1 and CDR2 sequences are SGHRS and YFSETQ. The J segment lost 1 base and the V segment lost 5 bases, leaving 8 bases of the junction unmatched. The CDR3 runs 17 residues. This CDR3 is CASRNSGGEVSYNEQFF. DNA of the CDR3: TGCGCCAGCAGAAATAGCGGGGGGGAGGTATCCTACAATGAGCAGTTCTTC. The whole variable domain, filled in from reference TRBV5-1 and TRBJ2-1, reads KAGVTQTPRYLIKTRGQQVTLSCSPISGHRSVSWYQQTPGQGLQFLFEYFSETQRNKGNFPGRFSGRQFSNSRSEMNVSTLELGDSALYLCASRNSGGEVSYNEQFFGPGTRLTVL.

The V gene is TRBV4-1, the J gene TRBJ1-2; 9 nucleotides match TRBD1. Unmatched junction bases numbered 8, after V lost 1 base and J lost 8 bases. The germline V gene encodes CDR1 MGHRA and CDR2 YSYEKL. The CDR3 has 15 amino acids. As DNA, the CDR3 is TGCGCCAGCAGCCAAGGGGACAGGGTAACGGGCGGCTACACCTTC. This sequence encodes CASSQGDRVTGGYTF.

The chain joins TRBV27 to TRBJ2-5; 9 nucleotides align to TRBD2. Looked up from germline, CDR1 is MNHEY and CDR2 is SMNVEV (reference sequence). V lost 5 bases, J lost 5 bases, and 6 bases stayed unmatched. The CDR3 has 14 amino acids. The CDR3 region is CASSGLALGETQYF. The DNA for the CDR3 is TGTGCCAGCAGTGGACTAGCGCTGGGGGAGACCCAGTACTTC.

This clone appeared a single time. The chain is built from TRBV15 and TRBJ2-5, with D possibly matching TRBD2 (6 bases). The CDR3 totals 15 residues. CDR1 LNHNV and CDR2 YYDKDF come from the germline V gene (reference sequence). V shed 5 bases and J shed 5 bases, with 18 bases lying between them. The CDR3: CATSAPGTEVETQYF. Here the CDR3 DNA reads TGTGCCACCAGCGCACCCGGGACTGAGGTGGAGACCCAGTACTTC.

The CDR3 DNA sequence: TGCGCCAGCAGCTTGGTTCAGGGGGCGTCCGATACGCAGTATTTT. Encoded protein: CASSLVQGASDTQYF. The chain joins TRBV5-1 to TRBJ2-3; 8 bases match TRBD1. The CDR3 length is 15 residues. Trimming cost V 0 bases and J 6 bases; bases outside gene matches: 6. The germline V gene has CDR1 SGHRS and CDR2 YFSETQ.

V is TRBV9 and J is TRBJ1-1, with a possible D match to TRBD1 (5 bases). From germline, CDR1 is SGDLS and CDR2 YYNGEE. CDR3 size: 15 residues. V lost 3 bases and J 5 bases, leaving 17 bases between the germline ends. This chain's CDR3 is CASSALSQGHTEAFF. The CDR3 DNA reads TGTGCCAGCAGCGCCCTATCCCAGGGTCATACTGAAGCTTTCTTT.

The V call is TRBV12-3 or TRBV12-4, the J call TRBJ2-7; no definite D call. The CDR3 runs 13 residues. Between the trimmed V and J ends, which lost 5 bases and 6 bases, there was a span of 14 bases. CDR3 DNA sequence: TGTGCCAGCAGTCCAAGTGAGCCGGGCGAGCAGTACTTC. This gives the protein CASSPSEPGEQYF.

This chain joins TRBV3-1 (or the pseudogene TRBV3-2) and TRBJ2-7; possibly TRBD1 for D (5 bases). The germline V and J ends were trimmed by 1 base and 7 bases, with 17 bases remaining between them. Germline V gene data show CDR1 as LGHDT and CDR2 as YNNKEL (reference sequence). This CDR3 has 15 amino acids. CDR3 residues: CASSQVVQGFGEQYF. The DNA of the CDR3 is TGTGCCAGCAGCCAAGTGGTCCAGGGCTTTGGAGAGCAGTACTTC.

The chain couples TRBV7-9 to TRBJ2-7; D not certain. CDR1 is SEHNR and CDR2 is FQNEAQ in the germline V gene (reference sequence). This CDR3 is built from 12 residues. Trimming shortened V by 5 bases and J by 4 bases, and 9 bases separated the two germline ends. CDR3 sequence reads: CASSPPGYEQYF. The CDR3 coding sequence is TGTGCCAGCAGCCCCCCCGGGTACGAGCAGTACTTC.

The chain couples TRBV30 to TRBJ1-1; D possibly corresponds to TRBD1 (6 bases). This CDR3 has 15 amino acids. The germline CDR1 and CDR2 sequences are GTSNPN and SVGIG (reference sequence). V gave up 0 bases and J gave up 4 bases, with 15 bases separating them. CDR3 in amino acids: CAWSVRDRQTTEAFF. DNA of the CDR3: TGTGCCTGGAGTGTACGCGACAGGCAGACCACTGAAGCTTTCTTT.

The chain employs TRBV27 and TRBJ2-7; 8 bases agree with TRBD1. The V gene end was trimmed by 3 bases and the J gene end by 6 bases; junction bases not matched to a gene: 7. Germline CDR1 is MNHEY and CDR2 is SMNVEV (reference sequence). The CDR3 has 14 amino acids. CDR3 nucleotides: TGTGCCAGCAGTTTCCGGACAGGGTCAGGCGAGCAGTACTTC. Its translation: CASSFRTGSGEQYF.

J is TRBJ1-1 and V is TRBV25-1, with 8 bases matching TRBD1. V lost 0 bases, J lost 4 bases, and 7 bases stayed unmatched. Looked up from germline, CDR1 is MGHDK and CDR2 is SYGVNS. The CDR3 has 16 amino acids. As DNA, the CDR3 is TGTGCCAGCAGTGAATACGGGCAGGGGGCTCTCACTGAAGCTTTCTTT. This encodes CASSEYGQGALTEAFF.

The J gene is TRBJ2-1, the V gene TRBV5-4, with 12 bases that match TRBD1. V was pared by 4 bases and J by 6 bases, with 5 bases of the junction left unmatched. Germline CDR1 reads SGHNT; CDR2 reads YYREEE (reference sequence). The CDR3 consists of 15 residues. The CDR3 here is CASSAGTGGFNEQFF. The CDR3 DNA reads as TGTGCCAGCAGCGCCGGGACAGGGGGCTTCAATGAGCAGTTCTTC.

The table lists this clone with a count of one. The chain employs TRBV9 and TRBJ1-3; TRBD1 might be the D (5 bases). This CDR3 contains 14 residues. V lost 0 bases, J lost 5 bases, and 9 bases lay in between. Per the germline V gene, CDR1 is SGDLS and CDR2 is YYNGEE. Written as DNA, the CDR3 is TGTGCCAGCAGCGTAGGGGGCACGAGAAACACCATATATTTT. Translated, it gives CASSVGGTRNTIYF.

In this sample, this clone turned up once. This chain uses TRBV5-1 with TRBJ1-1; 8 bases align to TRBD1. The CDR3 length is 17 residues. Trimming took 2 bases from V and 1 from J; bases not matched to a gene: 10. CDR1 and CDR2 (germline): SGHRS, YFSETQ. CDR3 amino acids: CASSLRQGTNQNTEAFF. The CDR3, as DNA: TGCGCCAGCAGCTTAAGACAGGGGACGAACCAGAACACTGAAGCTTTCTTT.

The genes are TRBV23-1 and TRBJ1-5; 7 bases match TRBD1. TRBV23-1 is an open reading frame, and its role is uncertain. There are 17 residues in the CDR3. J gave up 0 bases and V 9 bases, and 14 bases lay outside the gene matches. The CDR3 region has the DNA TGCGCCAGGACACAGGGGTCGGGCATATATAGCAATCAGCCCCAGCATTTT. Encoded protein: CARTQGSGIYSNQPQHF.

The chain has TRBV24-1 and TRBJ2-3; tentative D call: TRBD2 (7 bases). V lost 4 bases to trimming and J lost 6 bases, with 16 bases between them. This CDR3 comprises 15 residues. Germline V gene sequence: CDR1 KGHDR, CDR2 SFDVKD. CDR3 protein: CATSDRRGGVDTQYF. Written as DNA, the CDR3 is TGTGCCACCAGTGACCGTAGGGGGGGGGTTGATACGCAGTATTTT.

This chain uses TRBV30 with TRBJ1-1, with D perhaps TRBD1 (5 bases). The CDR3 runs to 11 residues. Trimming removed 4 bases from V and 4 bases from J, with 7 bases in between. The germline CDR1 and CDR2 sequences are GTSNPN and SVGIG (reference sequence). CDR3 amino acids: CAWIQGTEAFF. The DNA of the CDR3 is TGTGCCTGGATCCAGGGCACTGAAGCTTTCTTT.